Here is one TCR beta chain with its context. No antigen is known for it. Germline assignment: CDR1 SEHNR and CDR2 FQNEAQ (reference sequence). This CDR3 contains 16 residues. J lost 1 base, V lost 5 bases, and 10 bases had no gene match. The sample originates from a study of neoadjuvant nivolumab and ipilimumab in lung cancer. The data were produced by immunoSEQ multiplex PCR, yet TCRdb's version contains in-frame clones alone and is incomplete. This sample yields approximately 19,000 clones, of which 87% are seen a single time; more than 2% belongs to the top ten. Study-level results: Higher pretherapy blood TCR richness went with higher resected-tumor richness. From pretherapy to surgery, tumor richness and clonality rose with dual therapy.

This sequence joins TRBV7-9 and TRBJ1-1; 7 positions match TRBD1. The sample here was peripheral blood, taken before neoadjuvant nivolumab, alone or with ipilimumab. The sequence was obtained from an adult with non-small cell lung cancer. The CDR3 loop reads CASSPGAGQQNTEAFF. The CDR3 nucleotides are TGTGCCAGCAGCCCAGGGGCGGGACAGCAGAACACTGAAGCTTTCTTT.